This T cell receptor (beta chain) is drawn from a study of identical twins. Note on this clonotype: Its antigen is not identified.

TCRdb fed the 5' RACE reads into MiXCR, producing one record per CDR3 protein. Found here are some 710,000 distinct CDR3 sequences, over 5% of them singletons; the top ten hold roughly 1.8%. In germline, CDR1 is SQVTM, CDR2 ANQGSEA. After removal of 3 bases from V and 1 base from J, the junction contained 7 bases not matched to a gene. The CDR3 contains 15 residues. The study, taken as a whole, reports: For zero-insertion analyses, partial confounding could come from invariant MAIT and iNKT cells. In beta out-of-frame sequences, the excess sharing between twins was weaker.

Every one of the donors was a healthy Caucasian. The chain recombines TRBV29-1 with TRBJ2-3; 7 nucleotides line up with TRBD2. The receptor was derived from a man aged 18 to 29 in good health. The sequenced sample was naive T cells sorted from blood. The CDR3 nucleotides are TGCAGCGTTGAGGTGGCTAGCGGACGCACAGATACGCAGTATTTT. It codes for CSVEVASGRTDTQYF.